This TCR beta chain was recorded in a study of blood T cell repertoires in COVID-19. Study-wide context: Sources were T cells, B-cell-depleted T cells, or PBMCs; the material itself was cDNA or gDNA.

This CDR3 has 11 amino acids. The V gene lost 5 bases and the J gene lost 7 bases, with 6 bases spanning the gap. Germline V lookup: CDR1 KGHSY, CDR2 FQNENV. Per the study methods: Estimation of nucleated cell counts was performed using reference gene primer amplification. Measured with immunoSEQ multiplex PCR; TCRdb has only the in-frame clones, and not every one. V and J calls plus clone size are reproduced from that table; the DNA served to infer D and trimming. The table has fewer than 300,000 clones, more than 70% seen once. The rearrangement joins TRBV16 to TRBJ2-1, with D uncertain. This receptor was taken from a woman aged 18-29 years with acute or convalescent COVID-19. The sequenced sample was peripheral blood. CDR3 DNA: TGTGCCAGCAGCTTTAATAATGAGCAGTTCTTC. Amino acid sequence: CASSFNNEQFF.